This T cell receptor beta chain was captured by sequencing in a study of blood T cell repertoires in COVID-19. Study details: The origin of the acute and convalescent COVID-19 samples was the United States, Italy and Spain.

V shed 5 bases, J shed 7 bases, and the junction held 10 bases outside the gene matches. The length of the CDR3 is 14 residues. Germline V CDR1 and CDR2: SGHTA, FQGNSA. Authors' analysis steps: Reference gene primer amplification gave nucleated cell count estimates. TCRdb's table, derived via immunoSEQ multiplex PCR, lists solely in-frame clones and lacks some. D and trimming were read from the DNA, whereas the V and J calls and clone size are those reported in that table. The sample records about 37,000 clones, approximately 91% being singletons. The sample taken for sequencing was peripheral blood. The chain is built from TRBV7-2 and TRBJ1-2; 7 bases are shared with TRBD1. This clonotype was sampled from a human donor in a cohort sampled during active COVID-19. CDR3 loop: CASSLQMTGRGYTF. The DNA of the CDR3 is TGTGCCAGCAGCCTACAAATGACAGGGCGTGGCTACACCTTC.